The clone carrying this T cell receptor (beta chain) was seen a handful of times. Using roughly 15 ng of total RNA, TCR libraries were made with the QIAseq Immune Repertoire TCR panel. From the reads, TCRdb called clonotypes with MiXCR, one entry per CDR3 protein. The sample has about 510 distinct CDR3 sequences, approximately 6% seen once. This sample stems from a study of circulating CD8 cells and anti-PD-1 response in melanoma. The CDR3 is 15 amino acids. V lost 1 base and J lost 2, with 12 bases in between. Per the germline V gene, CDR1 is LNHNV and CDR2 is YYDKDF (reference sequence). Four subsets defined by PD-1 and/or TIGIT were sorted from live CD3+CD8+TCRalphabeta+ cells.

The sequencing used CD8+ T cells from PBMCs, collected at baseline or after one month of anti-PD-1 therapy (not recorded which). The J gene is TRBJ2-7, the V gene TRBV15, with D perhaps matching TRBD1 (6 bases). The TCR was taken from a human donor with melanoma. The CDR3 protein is CATSRADSQTYEQYF. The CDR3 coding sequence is TGTGCCACCAGCAGAGCGGACAGCCAGACCTACGAGCAGTACTTC.